This T cell receptor beta chain was recovered during a study of shared clonotypes between healthy human individuals. Germline V gene data show CDR1 as LNHDA and CDR2 as SQIVND (reference sequence). V lost 7 bases to trimming and J lost 7 bases; unmatched junction nucleotides: 2. The CDR3 runs to 12 residues. The table came from immunoSEQ multiplex PCR; TCRdb's copy has only in-frame clones and leaves some out. The sample consists of approximately 2,000,000 clones, 85% to 95% of them appearing once. The sample holds a few counts of this clone. CD45RO-negative cells were positively selected for CCR7, leaving out terminally differentiated effector memory CD45RA+ cells.

The V and J genes are TRBV19 and TRBJ1-1; 11 nucleotides agree with TRBD1. This clonotype originated in a man between 18 and 35 years old in good health. Some clones in this sample may be carry-over from other donors' samples. The sample consisted of naive CD8+ T cells from PBMCs. CDR3 protein: CASIGTGGEAFF. DNA of the CDR3: TGTGCCAGTATAGGGACAGGGGGTGAAGCTTTCTTT.